This T cell receptor beta chain was captured by sequencing in a study of cytomegalovirus exposure and HLA in healthy donors. Regarding the study as a whole: Several of the most significant clusters appeared, in a later analysis, to be linked to common viral pathogens. Among TCR beta chains of equal frequency, HLA-associated ones were more clonally expanded in a later analysis.

60 Vbeta and 13 Jbeta primers were used in PCR. Assay: immunoSEQ multiplex PCR; the TCRdb copy retains only in-frame clones and omits some. The sample includes 90,000 to 140,000 clones, around 80% of them seen just once. A remark on this clone: As yet, its antigen is unknown.

Germline CDR1 MNHEY, CDR2 SVGAGI. Germline trimming cut 6 bases from V and 2 bases from J; bases unmatched to any gene: 6. The CDR3 is 15 residues long. The V call is TRBV6-5, the J call TRBJ1-2; 10 positions agree with TRBD1. Sample: PBMCs. The TCR comes from a man in his forties or fifties in good health and CMV-seropositive. This chain's CDR3 is CASRWTGGRNYGYTF. The CDR3 bases are TGTGCCAGCAGATGGACAGGGGGGAGGAACTATGGCTACACCTTC.